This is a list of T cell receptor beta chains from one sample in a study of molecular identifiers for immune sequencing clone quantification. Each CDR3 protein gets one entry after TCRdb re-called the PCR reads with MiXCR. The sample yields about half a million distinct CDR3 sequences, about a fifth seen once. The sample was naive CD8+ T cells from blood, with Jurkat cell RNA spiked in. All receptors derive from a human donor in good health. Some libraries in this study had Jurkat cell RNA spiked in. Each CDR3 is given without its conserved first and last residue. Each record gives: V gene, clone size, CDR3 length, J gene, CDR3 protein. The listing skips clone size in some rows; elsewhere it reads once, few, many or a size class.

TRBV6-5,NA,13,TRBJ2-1,ASSYATSGIPEQF
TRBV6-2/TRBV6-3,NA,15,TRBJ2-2,ASSYSWEAPNTGELF
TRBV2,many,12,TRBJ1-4,ASGQGASNEKLF
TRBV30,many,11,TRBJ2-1,AWSVQIYNEQF
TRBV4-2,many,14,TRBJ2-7,ASSQDQQDRTYEQY
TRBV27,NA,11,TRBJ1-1,ASSINRNTEAF
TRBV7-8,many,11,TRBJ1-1,ASSADTGTEAF
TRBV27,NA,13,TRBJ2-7,ASSFSSGGGSEQY
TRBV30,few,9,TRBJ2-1,AWSFPNEQF
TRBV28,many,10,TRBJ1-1,ASSLRAGGAF
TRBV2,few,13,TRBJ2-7,ASSEGWQGKAEQY
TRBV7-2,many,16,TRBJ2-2,ASSVLAGGPGDTGELF
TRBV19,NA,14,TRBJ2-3,ASTQSGGMGEGTQY
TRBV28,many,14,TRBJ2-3,ASSSLREVPTDTQY
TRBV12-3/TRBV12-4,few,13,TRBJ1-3,ASSFVGVPGNTIY
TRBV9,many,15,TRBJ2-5,ASSPRVSGSGQETQY
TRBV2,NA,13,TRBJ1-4,ASSEYARSNEKLF
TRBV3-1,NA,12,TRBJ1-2,ASSQVTGLHGYT
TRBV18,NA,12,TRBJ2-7,ASSRDSMVYEQY
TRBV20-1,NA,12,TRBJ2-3,SARDAAGPDTQY
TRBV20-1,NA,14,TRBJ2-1,SARPLAGSSYNEQF
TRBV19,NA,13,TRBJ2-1,ASSMDVPAVNEQF
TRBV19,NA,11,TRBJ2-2,ASRDRGTGELF
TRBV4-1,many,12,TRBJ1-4,ASSQRTGDEKLF
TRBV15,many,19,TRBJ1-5,ATSREGVVGHDTYSNQPQH
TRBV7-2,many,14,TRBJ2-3,ASSLLLAGSTDTQY
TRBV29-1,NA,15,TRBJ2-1,SVEGPGLAGEMNEQF
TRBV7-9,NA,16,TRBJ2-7,ASSPILFTRESGHEQY
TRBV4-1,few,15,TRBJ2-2,ASSQVFGTPNTGELF
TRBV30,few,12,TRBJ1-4,AWMMDSTNEKLF
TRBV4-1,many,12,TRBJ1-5,ASSQEPGSQPQH
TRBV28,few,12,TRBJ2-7,ASQERGGQDEQY
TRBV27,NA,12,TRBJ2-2,ASSWGPTTGELF
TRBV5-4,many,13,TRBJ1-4,ASSRKGLVDEKLF
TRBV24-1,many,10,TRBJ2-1,ATSLTENEQF
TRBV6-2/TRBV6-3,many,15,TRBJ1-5,ASSPRGPGNSNQPQH
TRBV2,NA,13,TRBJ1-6,ASSADSSYNSPLH
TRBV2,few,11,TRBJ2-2,ASGDSYTGELF
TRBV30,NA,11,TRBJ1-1,ARSVSGITKAF
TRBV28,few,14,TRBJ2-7,ASSFSGSVFRYEQY
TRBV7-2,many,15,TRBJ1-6,ASSPYSTGVYNSPLH
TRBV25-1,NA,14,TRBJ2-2,ASSDSIRQFTGELF
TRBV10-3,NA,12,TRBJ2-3,AISEQRGTDTQY
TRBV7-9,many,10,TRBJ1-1,ASSLLSPEAF
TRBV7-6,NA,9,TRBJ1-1,ASSSDLEAF
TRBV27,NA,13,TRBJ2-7,ASSRGTGVPYEQY
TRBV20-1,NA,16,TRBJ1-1,SASHHGQARTMNTEAF
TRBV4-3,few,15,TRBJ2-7,ASSQVGLAGGPYEQY
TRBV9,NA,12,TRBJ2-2,ASSEQGYTGELF